The 15 T cell receptor beta chains given below trace back to one sample, sequenced in a study of T cells in localized non-small cell lung cancer. Assay used: immunoSEQ multiplex PCR; TCRdb lists only in-frame clones, some missing. The sample includes about 53,000 clones, over 70% of them seen just once. The sample in question was peripheral blood mononuclear cells, obtained before any cancer treatment. Receptors were obtained from a man aged 35-75 years with stage III lung adenocarcinoma.

Comment on this clone: Relative to the germline gene, one junction end is altered; a read error may explain this. The chain links TRBV7-9 to TRBJ1-1; D call uncertain. The CDR3 is 15 residues long. Germline CDR1 reads SEHNR; CDR2 reads FQNEAQ (reference sequence). CDR3 sequence (DNA): TGTGCCGGCAGAGATGCGAGTTCCCTGAACACTGAAACTTTCTTT. Its protein product is CAGRDASSLNTETFF.

J is TRBJ2-3 and V is TRBV2; TRBD2 aligns across 8 bases. The CDR3 loop spans 15 amino acids. Losses at the gene ends were 2 bases for V and 5 bases for J; bases not matched to a gene: 6. The germline V gene encodes CDR1 SNHLY and CDR2 FYNNEI. In DNA, the CDR3 is TGTGCCAGCAGTGAACAAGCGGGAGAGGAAGATACGCAGTATTTT. Translation gives CASSEQAGEEDTQYF.

J is TRBJ2-2 and V is TRBV5-1, with 12 bases that match TRBD2. The ends lost 4 bases at V and 6 bases at J; junction bases unmatched: 7. The CDR3 consists of 16 residues. CDR1 SGHRS and CDR2 YFSETQ come from the germline V gene. The CDR3 region has the DNA TGCGCCAGCAGCGTGACTAGCGGGAGTAACCCCGGGGAGCTGTTTTTT. It translates to CASSVTSGSNPGELFF.

The chain joins TRBV27 to TRBJ2-1; 12 nucleotides line up with TRBD2. CDR3 length: 15 residues. The germline gives CDR1 MNHEY, CDR2 SMNVEV (reference sequence). Trimming cost V 4 bases and J 6 bases; bases outside gene matches: 4. The CDR3 sequence: CASSSRTSGTNEQFF. Here the CDR3 DNA reads TGTGCCAGCAGTTCCCGGACTAGCGGGACCAATGAGCAGTTCTTC.

J is TRBJ1-5 and V is TRBV2, with D tentatively TRBD1 (6 bases). Germline V lookup: CDR1 SNHLY, CDR2 FYNNEI. The CDR3 has 14 amino acids. The ends were cut back, 7 bases at V and 5 bases at J, with 15 bases in the middle. CDR3 bases: TGTGCCAGCAACGAGGGGGGGGGCTATCAGCCCCAGCATTTT. This translates into CASNEGGGYQPQHF.

The chain is built from TRBV11-3 and TRBJ2-7, with D tentatively TRBD1 (6 bases). This CDR3 has 12 residues. Germline V CDR1 and CDR2: SGHNT, YENEEA. The V end was cut by 8 bases, the J end by 5 bases, with 13 bases between. The CDR3 coding sequence is TGTGCCAGCGGGTTGGGGGCGGACGAGCAGTACTTC. This codes for CASGLGADEQYF.

This clone was picked up a small number of times. V and J are TRBV10-3 and TRBJ1-2; D ambiguous. Trimming pared 2 bases from V and 0 bases from J, leaving 4 bases between. Germline V gene data show CDR1 as ENHRY and CDR2 as SYGVKD. This CDR3 comprises 13 residues. As DNA, the CDR3 is TGTGCCATCAGTGAGCCAGCTAACTATGGCTACACCTTC. It is translated as CAISEPANYGYTF.

The J gene is TRBJ1-2, the V gene TRBV14; no clear D. Germline V gives CDR1 SGHDN, CDR2 FVKESK. The CDR3 loop spans 12 amino acids. Trimming took off 0 bases at V and 10 bases at J, with 9 bases between the two ends. The CDR3 DNA reads TGTGCCAGCAGCCAAGAGTTAGGGTTCTACACCTTC. Protein sequence: CASSQELGFYTF.

V and J are TRBV27 and TRBJ1-3; 7 positions match TRBD1. J lost 2 bases, V lost 6 bases, and 4 bases had no gene match. This CDR3 is built from 14 residues. Germline-derived CDR1 and CDR2 are MNHEY and SMNVEV (reference sequence). The DNA of the CDR3 is TGTGCCAGCAGGAGACAGGGAGCTGGAAACACCATATATTTT. As protein: CASRRQGAGNTIYF.

This clone was counted a single time. The chain employs TRBV9 and TRBJ2-3; 11 nucleotides match TRBD2. Germline lookup yields CDR1 SGDLS and CDR2 YYNGEE. V shed 4 bases, J shed 5 bases, and the junction held 6 bases outside the gene matches. The CDR3 sequence is 15 residues long. The CDR3 spells CASSTRLAGRDTQYF. The CDR3 nucleotides read TGTGCCAGCAGCACCCGACTAGCGGGAAGAGATACGCAGTATTTT. The variable domain in full, completed from reference TRBV9 and TRBJ2-3, reads DSGVTQTPKHLITATGQRVTLRCSPRSGDLSVYWYQQSLDQGLQFLIQYYNGEERAKGNILERFSAQQFPDLHSELNLSSLELGDSALYFCASSTRLAGRDTQYFGPGTRLTVL.

DNA of the CDR3: TGTGCCAGCAGTGAGGGATGGGGGGCGCAATACGAGCAGTACTTC. Its translation: CASSEGWGAQYEQYF. J is TRBJ2-7 and V is TRBV6-1, with D perhaps given as TRBD1 or TRBD2 (6 bases each). V lost 3 bases, J lost 4 bases, and 16 bases lay in between. The CDR3 is 15 amino acids. The germline CDR1 and CDR2 sequences are MNHNS and SASEGT.

This clone occurred a few times. This chain connects TRBV2 to TRBJ2-1; 9 bases are shared with TRBD1. This CDR3 has 14 residues. Per the germline V gene, CDR1 is SNHLY and CDR2 is FYNNEI. After removal of 6 bases from V and 8 bases from J, the junction contained 8 bases not matched to a gene. The CDR3 DNA is TGTGCCAGCAGCGAGGGACAGGGAAGGGATGAGCAGTTCTTC. Protein product: CASSEGQGRDEQFF.

The chain uses TRBV10-3 and TRBJ2-7; D perhaps matches TRBD2 (6 bases). The V end was cut by 2 bases, the J end by 5 bases, with 16 bases between. The CDR3 contains 15 residues. Germline CDR1 is ENHRY and CDR2 is SYGVKD. The CDR3 DNA follows: TGTGCCATCAGTGAGGCGGGGAGTGGCGCCAACGAGCAGTACTTC. Its protein is CAISEAGSGANEQYF.

The genes are TRBV2 and TRBJ2-5, with TRBD1 as a possible D gene (6 bases). V was trimmed by 6 bases and J by 3 bases, leaving 8 bases between them. The CDR3 has 12 amino acids. The germline V gene has CDR1 SNHLY and CDR2 FYNNEI. The CDR3 nucleotides read TGTGCCAGCAGGGACAGAAAAGAGACCCAGTACTTC. It is translated as CASRDRKETQYF.

The chain couples TRBV28 to TRBJ1-1; the match to TRBD1 covers 7 bases. The CDR3 covers 14 residues. CDR1 is MDHEN, CDR2 SYDVKM, per germline. V lost 6 bases to trimming and J lost 0 bases; unmatched junction nucleotides: 4. The CDR3 nucleotides are TGTGCCAGCAGCTCGGGACAGCTGAACACTGAAGCTTTCTTT. Its protein product is CASSSGQLNTEAFF.